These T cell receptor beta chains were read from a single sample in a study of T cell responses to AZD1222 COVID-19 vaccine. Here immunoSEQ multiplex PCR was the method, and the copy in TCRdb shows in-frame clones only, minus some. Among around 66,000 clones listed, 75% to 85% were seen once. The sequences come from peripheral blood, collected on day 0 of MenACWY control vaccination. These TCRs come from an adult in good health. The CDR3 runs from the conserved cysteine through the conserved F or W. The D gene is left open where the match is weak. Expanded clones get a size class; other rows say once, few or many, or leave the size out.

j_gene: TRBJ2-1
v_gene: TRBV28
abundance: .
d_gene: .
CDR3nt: TGTGCCAGCAGTTCGGACGGTAAGCAGTTCTTC
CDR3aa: CASSSDGKQFF

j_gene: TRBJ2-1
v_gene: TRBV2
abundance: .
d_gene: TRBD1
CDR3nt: TGTGCCAGCGGGACAGGCGAGCAGTTCTTC
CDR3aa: CASGTGEQFF

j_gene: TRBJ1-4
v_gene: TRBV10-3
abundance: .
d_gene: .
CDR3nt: TGTGCCACCGGGGCTACAGATGAAAAACTGTTTTTT
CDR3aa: CATGATDEKLFF

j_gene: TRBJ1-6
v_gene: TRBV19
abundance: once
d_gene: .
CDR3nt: TGTGCCAGTAGTATCGTCGGGGGGCCGGGTGAAAGTTCACCCCTCCACTTT
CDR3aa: CASSIVGGPGESSPLHF

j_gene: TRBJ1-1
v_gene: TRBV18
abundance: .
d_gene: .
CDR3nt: TGTGCCAGCTCACCTCTGGGAGGGGCAAACACTGAAGCTTTCTTT
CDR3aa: CASSPLGGANTEAFF

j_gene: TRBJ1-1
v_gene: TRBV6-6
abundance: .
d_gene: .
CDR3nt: TGTGCCAGCAGTTTCCTCGGGGGGCTGAGGACTGAAGCTTTCTTT
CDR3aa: CASSFLGGLRTEAFF

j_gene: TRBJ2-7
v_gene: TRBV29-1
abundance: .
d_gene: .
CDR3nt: TGCAGCGTTTTAGGGGCCTACGAGCAGTACTTC
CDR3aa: CSVLGAYEQYF

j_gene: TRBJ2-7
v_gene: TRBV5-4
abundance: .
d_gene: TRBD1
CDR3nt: TGTGCCAGCAGCTTAGGACAGGGGGCAGGATACGAGCAGTACTTC
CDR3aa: CASSLGQGAGYEQYF

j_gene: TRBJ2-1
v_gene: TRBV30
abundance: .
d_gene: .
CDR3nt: TGTGCCTGGAGTGTATCGAGCGGTACCTACAATGAGCAGTTCTTC
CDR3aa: CAWSVSSGTYNEQFF

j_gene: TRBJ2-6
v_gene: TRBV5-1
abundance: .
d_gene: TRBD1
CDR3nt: TGCGCCAGCAGCTTGGCCGCGACAGGGAACTCTGGGGCCAACGTCCTGACTTTC
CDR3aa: CASSLAATGNSGANVLTF

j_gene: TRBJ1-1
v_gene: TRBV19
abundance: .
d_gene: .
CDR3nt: TGTGCCAGTAGTATTGACGGAAACACTGAAGCTTTCTTT
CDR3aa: CASSIDGNTEAFF